The 7 T cell receptor beta chains below come from one sample, sequenced in a study of blood T cell repertoires in COVID-19. This table comes from immunoSEQ multiplex PCR, and its TCRdb copy is limited to in-frame clones, with some not included. Of approximately 120,000 clones in the sample, around three quarters are singletons; the top ten hold roughly 35%. What was sequenced was peripheral blood. The receptor source for this set is a man in his forties with active or convalescent COVID-19.

This rearrangement joins TRBV5-4 to TRBJ1-4, with 7 positions matching TRBD1. V gave up 3 bases and J gave up 3 bases; unmatched junction bases: 8. CDR3 length: 16 residues. Germline CDR1 SGHNT, CDR2 YYREEE (reference sequence). The CDR3 nucleotides read TGTGCCAGCAGCTCCAAGGGGGCTGGTTCTAATGAAAAACTGTTTTTT. As protein: CASSSKGAGSNEKLFF. The whole variable domain, filled in from reference TRBV5-4 and TRBJ1-4, reads ETGVTQSPTHLIKTRGQQVTLRCSSQSGHNTVSWYQQALGQGPQFIFQYYREEENGRGNFPPRFSGLQFPNYSSELNVNALELDDSALYLCASSSKGAGSNEKLFFGSGTQLSVL.

This chain joins TRBV5-4 and TRBJ2-7; D is possibly TRBD1 (5 bases). The germline V gene encodes CDR1 SGHNT and CDR2 YYREEE (reference sequence). The CDR3 contains 15 residues. V lost 0 bases, J lost 3 bases, and 13 bases lay in between. The chain's CDR3 is CASSLASTTVYEQYF. For the CDR3, the DNA is TGTGCCAGCAGCTTGGCTTCAACGACAGTCTACGAGCAGTACTTC.

The chain links TRBV4-2 to TRBJ2-6; D is ambiguous. The CDR3 extends over 16 amino acids. Germline CDR1 reads LGHNA; CDR2 reads YNFKEQ. Trimming stripped 2 bases from V and 0 bases from J, with 8 bases between. CDR3 in DNA: TGTGCCAGCAGCCAACCGCTGGCCTCTGGGGCCAACGTCCTGACTTTC. Protein: CASSQPLASGANVLTF.

This clone was recorded once. This chain connects TRBV19 to TRBJ1-1; 8 nucleotides agree with TRBD1. The junction had 8 bases not matched to a gene; V was cut back by 4 bases and J by 1 base. The CDR3 totals 16 residues. Looked up from germline, CDR1 is LNHDA and CDR2 is SQIVND (reference sequence). The CDR3 nucleotides are TGTGCCAGTAGTACGCGAACCGGGACAGGGAACACTGAAGCTTTCTTT. Translating gives CASSTRTGTGNTEAFF.

The table lists this clone with a count of one. The chain employs TRBV5-1 and TRBJ2-7, with TRBD2 as a possible D gene (6 bases). Trimming took 8 bases from V and 7 from J, leaving 19 bases between them. This CDR3 contains 13 residues. The germline V gene encodes CDR1 SGHRS and CDR2 YFSETQ. Here the CDR3 DNA reads TGCGCCAGTGGCGGGACGGCCCTTGGTGAGCAGTACTTC. Its translation is CASGGTALGEQYF. Drawing the rest from reference TRBV5-1 and TRBJ2-7, the complete variable domain is KAGVTQTPRYLIKTRGQQVTLSCSPISGHRSVSWYQQTPGQGLQFLFEYFSETQRNKGNFPGRFSGRQFSNSRSEMNVSTLELGDSALYLCASGGTALGEQYFGPGTRLTVT.

This rearrangement joins TRBV2 to TRBJ1-4; TRBD1 aligns across 8 bases. There are 15 residues in the CDR3. Germline CDR1 reads SNHLY; CDR2 reads FYNNEI. The junction had 1 base not matched to a gene; V was cut back by 4 bases and J by 0 bases. The CDR3 coding sequence is TGTGCCAGCAGTGGGACAGGGTCAACTAATGAAAAACTGTTTTTT. This sequence encodes CASSGTGSTNEKLFF.

J is TRBJ1-2 and V is TRBV19; D is undetermined. Per germline, CDR1 LNHDA and CDR2 SQIVND (reference sequence). V was trimmed by 7 bases and J by 2 bases, leaving 11 bases between them. The CDR3 runs 13 residues. CDR3 DNA sequence: TGTGCCAGTATAAGCGGGATAAACTATGGCTACACCTTC. The encoded protein is CASISGINYGYTF.